This TCR beta chain was identified in a study of beta chain features in type 1 diabetes (dated by TCRdb to 2017 to 2018). About the study as a whole: Patients and healthy donors did not differ in mean age, gender distribution, total cell number or subset yield. Across all samples, 107,917,701 sorted cells were examined, and cell number per subset correlated strongly with RNA yield. In the study, TCRB repertoires of sorted circulating CD4+ T cell subsets from recently diagnosed type 1 diabetes patients were compared with those of matched healthy donors. Regulatory and stem cell-like memory subsets were isolated from only 8 patients and roughly eight healthy donors, whereas naive and central memory subsets came from all 30 or so donors. Paper-wide results and their limitations: At VDJ recombination sites, type 1 diabetes patients had fewer insertions and more deleted nucleotides, which implies abnormalities in thymic rearrangement. A moderate but significant shortening of TCRB CDR3 length was observed in type 1 diabetes patients in all four CD4+ subsets. Only small numbers of individuals were included in the HLA sub-analyses, which left unresolved whether HLA type had any influence on TCRB rearrangement. PCR may preferentially amplify shorter templates, but because patient and control samples were amplified and corrected together, any resulting skew would affect both groups equally. Naive, central memory and regulatory TCRB repertoires appeared to be more similar among patients than among healthy donors. Because cDNA was sequenced instead of genomic DNA, highly expressing activated cells could be over-represented, though the groups showed no difference in activation or CD3 levels.

A word on this clone: No cognate antigen has been identified for it. Per-base qualities were not stored, and no clone one base away is much larger.

V trim: 7 bases; J trim: 0 bases; unmatched bases: 5. The germline V gene yields ENHRY for CDR1 and SYGVKD for CDR2. The cysteine opens and the phenylalanine closes a CDR3 of 14 amino acids. Kept here is only the CDR3 DNA, which spans 42 bases and is read in frame from base 1. From each donor, a single peripheral blood sample of 90 to 150 mL on average was drawn into heparinised tubes. A BD FACSAria II and a panel including CD45RO, CCR7, CD25, CD127, CD95 and CD27 were used to sort naive, central memory, regulatory and stem cell-like memory CD4+ T cells. Purity was above 95% for every sorted population. PBMCs were isolated right away by Lymphoprep density gradient centrifugation and were stained directly, without culture. So that batch effects would be minimized, each experiment stained and sorted samples in pairs, pairing one healthy donor with one patient. All of the isolated RNA was reverse transcribed with the High Capacity cDNA Reverse Transcription Kit, so expressed TCRB transcripts were sequenced. Deep immunoSEQ sequencing was performed on naive, central memory and regulatory T cell samples, with an average of about 3.6 million total reads per sample. Sorted cells were lysed in RLT buffer and RNA was extracted with DNase-treated RNeasy Micro or Mini kits, depending on cell number. To prevent cross-contamination, each cell subset was processed individually, whereas patient and healthy donor samples were processed jointly. Using the immunoSEQ multiplex PCR, TCRB sequences were amplified from cDNA into 87-bp fragments spanning the CDR3 region. Sequencing of the amplicons was done on the Illumina HiSeq platform. The study's processing was this. PCR bias was corrected computationally using synthetic template baselines, and reads within Hamming distance 2 were collapsed, with unmergeable singletons discarded. Reads were aligned to IMGT to assign V, D and J genes, CDR3 length, and insertions or deletions at six rearrangement sites. Within each subset, clonotype counts were normalized to the number of sorted cells before true diversity and Gini coefficients were calculated with the tcR R package. The overlap coefficient, calculated on TCRB nucleotide sequences, was used to quantify repertoire sharing. Out-of-frame TCRB sequences from naive cells were analyzed to stand in for the pre-selection repertoire. TCRdb holds this immuneACCESS table with in-frame rearrangements only. Some clones are missing; in checked studies, unresolved V genes explain under half, and the rest has no known cause. The V and J calls and clone size are taken from that table; D and trimming were inferred from the DNA. For this sample the table gives about 350,000 clones, of which around a fifth were detected only once. The ten largest account for around 0.045% of the sample.

The rearranged chain carries TRBV10-3 and TRBJ1-1, with 7 junctional bases fitting TRBD1. This TCR came from a woman aged 18-30 years in good health. Sample: naive CD4+ T cells from blood. This specimen's cell subset or site label, interpreted: true naive CD4+ T cells. CDR3 sequence: CAITPTGVNTEAFF. DNA sequence: TGTGCCATCACACCAACAGGGGTGAACACTGAAGCTTTCTTT.